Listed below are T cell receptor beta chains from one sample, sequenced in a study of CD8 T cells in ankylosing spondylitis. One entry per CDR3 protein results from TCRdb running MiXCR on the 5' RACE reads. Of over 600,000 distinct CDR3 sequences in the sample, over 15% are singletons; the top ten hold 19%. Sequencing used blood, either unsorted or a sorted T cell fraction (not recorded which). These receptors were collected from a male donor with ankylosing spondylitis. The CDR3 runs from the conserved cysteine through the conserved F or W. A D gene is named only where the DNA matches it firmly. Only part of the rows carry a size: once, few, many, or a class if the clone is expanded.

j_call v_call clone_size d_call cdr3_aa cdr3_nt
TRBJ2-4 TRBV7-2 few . CASSSQGKGIQYF TGTGCCAGCAGCTCCCAGGGAAAGGGCATTCAGTACTTC
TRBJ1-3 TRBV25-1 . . CASSGGVNSGNTIYF TGTGCCAGCAGTGGGGGGGTTAACTCTGGAAACACCATATATTTT
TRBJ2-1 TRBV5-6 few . CASSRKQGLGQFF TGTGCCAGCAGTCGCAAACAGGGCCTGGGGCAGTTCTTC
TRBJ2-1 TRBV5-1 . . CASTAGKGPPFWNEQFF TGCGCCAGCACAGCTGGAAAGGGACCGCCCTTTTGGAATGAGCAGTTCTTC
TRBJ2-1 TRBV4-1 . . CASSQDVQNNEQFF TGCGCCAGCAGCCAAGATGTCCAGAACAATGAGCAGTTCTTC
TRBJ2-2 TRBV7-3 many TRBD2 CASSLTSMAGGGTGELFF TGTGCCAGCAGCTTAACGTCGATGGCGGGAGGAGGTACCGGGGAGCTGTTTTTT
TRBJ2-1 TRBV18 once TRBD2 CASSSTSSHEQFF TGTGCCAGCTCATCGACTAGCTCCCATGAGCAGTTCTTC
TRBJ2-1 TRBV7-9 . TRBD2 CASSLVGTSGRAPWSYNEQFF TGTGCCAGCAGCTTAGTTGGGACTAGCGGGAGAGCTCCATGGTCCTACAATGAGCAGTTCTTC
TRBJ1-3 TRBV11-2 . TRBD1 CASSRSGTGDSGNTIYF TGTGCCAGCAGCCGATCCGGGACAGGGGACTCTGGAAACACCATATATTTT
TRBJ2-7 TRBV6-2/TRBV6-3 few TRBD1 CASSLGQGGAYEQYF TGTGCCAGCAGCCTGGGACAGGGTGGCGCCTACGAGCAGTACTTC
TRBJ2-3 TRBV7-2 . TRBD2 CASSLGSGRTLDTQYF TGTGCCAGCAGCTTAGGTAGCGGGAGAACTTTGGATACGCAGTATTTT
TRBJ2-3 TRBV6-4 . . CASSDTGMRTDTQYF TGTGCCAGCAGTGATACAGGGATGAGGACAGATACGCAGTATTTT
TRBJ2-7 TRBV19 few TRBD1 CASSTGTATYEQYF TGTGCCAGTAGTACCGGGACAGCCACCTACGAGCAGTACTTC
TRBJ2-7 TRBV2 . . CASSVSTSGVLGNEQYF TGTGCCAGCAGTGTCTCCACCTCAGGGGTCCTTGGCAACGAGCAGTACTTC
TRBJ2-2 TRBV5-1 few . CASQAEPNTGELFF TGCGCCAGCCAGGCGGAGCCCAACACCGGGGAGCTGTTTTTT
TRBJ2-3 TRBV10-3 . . CAISERTDTQYF TGTGCCATCAGTGAGCGCACAGATACGCAGTATTTT
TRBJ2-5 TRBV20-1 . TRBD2 CSATGTSGRVGETQYF TGCAGTGCAACCGGGACTAGCGGGAGGGTTGGAGAGACCCAGTACTTC
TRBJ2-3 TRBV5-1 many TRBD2 CASSAGTITDTQYF TGCGCCAGCAGCGCCGGGACTATCACAGATACGCAGTATTTT
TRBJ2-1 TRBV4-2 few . CASSQGASRGAGEQFF TGTGCCAGCAGCCAAGGGGCTAGCAGGGGCGCAGGTGAGCAGTTCTTC
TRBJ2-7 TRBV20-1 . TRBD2 CSARDLEREVYEQYF TGCAGTGCTAGAGATTTGGAGCGGGAGGTTTACGAGCAGTACTTC
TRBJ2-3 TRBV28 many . CASSSTRDTQYF TGTGCCAGCAGTTCCACTAGGGATACGCAGTATTTT
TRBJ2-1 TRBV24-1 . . CATSDSDSSPIVQFF TGTGCCACCAGTGACTCGGACAGCAGTCCTATCGTTCAGTTCTTC
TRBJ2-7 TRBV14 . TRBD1 CASSQDISNRGTHEQYF TGTGCCAGCAGCCAAGATATATCGAACAGGGGGACGCACGAGCAGTACTTC
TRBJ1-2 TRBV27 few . CASSLYAAGGGYTF TGTGCCAGCAGTTTATATGCGGCCGGCGGGGGCTACACCTTC
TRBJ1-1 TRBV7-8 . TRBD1 CASSLGGTGRGRDAFF TGTGCCAGCAGCCTCGGAGGGACAGGGAGAGGTCGGGACGCTTTCTTT
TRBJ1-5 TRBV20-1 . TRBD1 CSAPGQGDQPQHF TGCAGTGCCCCGGGACAGGGCGATCAGCCCCAGCATTTT
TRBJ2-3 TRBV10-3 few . CAIERDDTQYF TGTGCCATCGAACGAGACGATACGCAGTATTTT
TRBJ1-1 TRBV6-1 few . CASSPYKRTEAFF TGTGCCAGCAGCCCCTATAAGCGCACTGAAGCTTTCTTT
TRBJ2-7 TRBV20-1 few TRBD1 CSAYGTVNEQYF TGCAGTGCATACGGGACAGTTAACGAGCAGTACTTC
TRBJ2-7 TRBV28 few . CASSLSSTGGRQYF TGTGCCAGCAGTTTATCCTCGACAGGAGGACGACAGTACTTC
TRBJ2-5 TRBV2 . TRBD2 CASSEGAAGGQETQYF TGTGCCAGCAGTGAGGGGGCAGCGGGGGGACAAGAGACCCAGTACTTC
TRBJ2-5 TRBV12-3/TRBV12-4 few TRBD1 CASSRSTTGWETQYF TGTGCCAGCAGCCGATCCACGACAGGGTGGGAGACCCAGTACTTC
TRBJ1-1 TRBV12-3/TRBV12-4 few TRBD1 CASSSDRGLTEAFF TGTGCCAGCAGTTCCGACAGGGGGCTCACTGAAGCTTTCTTT